This TCR beta chain was captured by sequencing in a study of blood T cell repertoires in COVID-19. The V segment lost 3 bases and the J segment 4 bases; nucleotides outside the gene matches: 4. The germline gives CDR1 SNHLY, CDR2 FYNNEI. CDR3 length: 15 residues. Sequenced by immunoSEQ multiplex PCR; TCRdb stores in-frame clones only, minus some. The sample includes around 280,000 clones, approximately 91% of them seen just once. Input material: peripheral blood. The origin of this receptor is a woman in her 30s with COVID-19, enrolled during active disease. The chain carries TRBV2 and TRBJ2-2; TRBD2 agrees at 8 bases. The CDR3 loop is CASSEVAGGTGELFF. The CDR3 DNA is TGTGCCAGCAGTGAGGTTGCGGGAGGCACCGGGGAGCTGTTTTTT.